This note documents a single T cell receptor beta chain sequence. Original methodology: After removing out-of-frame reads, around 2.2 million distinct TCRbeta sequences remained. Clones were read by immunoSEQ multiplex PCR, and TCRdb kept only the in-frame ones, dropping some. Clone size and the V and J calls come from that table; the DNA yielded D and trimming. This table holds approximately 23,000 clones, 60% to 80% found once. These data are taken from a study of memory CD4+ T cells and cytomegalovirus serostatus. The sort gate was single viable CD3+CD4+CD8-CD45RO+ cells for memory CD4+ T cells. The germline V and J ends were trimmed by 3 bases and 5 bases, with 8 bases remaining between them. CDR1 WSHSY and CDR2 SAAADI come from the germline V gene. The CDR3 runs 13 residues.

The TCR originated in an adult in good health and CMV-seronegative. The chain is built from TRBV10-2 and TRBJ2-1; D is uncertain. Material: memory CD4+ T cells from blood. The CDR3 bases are TGCGCCAGCAGTGATCCCACAGACAATGAGCAGTTCTTC. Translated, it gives CASSDPTDNEQFF.